This entry lists 11 T cell receptor beta chains sequenced from one sample in a study of vaccination effects on CD4 cells after COVID-19. At the end of 10 days of culture, CD4+ T cells were isolated. Measured with immunoSEQ multiplex PCR; TCRdb has only the in-frame clones, and not every one. The sample shows approximately 40,000 clones, around 76% of them seen only once. Antigen specificity for these receptors is unknown. The starting material was CD4+ T cells from PBMCs cultured without peptide, obtained before COVID-19 vaccination. These receptors came from a human donor who received a COVID-19 vaccine.

The chain recombines TRBV29-1 with TRBJ1-1; D may be TRBD1 (5 bases). Trimming cost V 7 bases and J 2 bases, with 17 bases left between them. The CDR3 loop spans 14 amino acids. The germline gives CDR1 SQVTM, CDR2 ANQGSEA. The CDR3 loop reads CSAGVQGINTEAFF. The CDR3 nucleotides read TGCAGCGCCGGCGTCCAGGGAATCAACACTGAAGCTTTCTTT.

The chain uses TRBV29-1 and TRBJ1-2, with D tentatively TRBD1 (5 bases). This CDR3 has 12 amino acids. V lost 8 bases and J lost 2, with 12 bases in between. Germline V gene sequence: CDR1 SQVTM, CDR2 ANQGSEA. CDR3: CSHGTNNYGYTF. The CDR3, as DNA: TGCAGCCACGGGACGAACAACTATGGCTACACCTTC.

The CDR3 sequence is CAISGGPIPQETQYF. In nucleotides, the CDR3 is TGTGCCATCAGTGGGGGCCCTATACCCCAAGAGACCCAGTACTTC. The chain couples TRBV10-3 to TRBJ2-5; weak D call: TRBD1 (5 bases). With 4 bases removed from V and 1 base from J, the gap between germline ends came to 13 bases. In germline, CDR1 is ENHRY, CDR2 SYGVKD. This CDR3 comprises 15 residues.

The chain uses TRBV24-1 and TRBJ1-1; D remains ambiguous. This CDR3 is 14 amino acids long. V was cut by 5 bases and J by 0 bases, with 9 bases left in between. The germline V gene has CDR1 KGHDR and CDR2 SFDVKD. CDR3 loop: CATSAAELNTEAFF. CDR3 bases: TGTGCCACCAGTGCGGCCGAACTGAACACTGAAGCTTTCTTT.

The V and J genes are TRBV29-1 and TRBJ1-1; no reliable D call. The CDR3 covers 12 residues. Germline CDR1 SQVTM, CDR2 ANQGSEA. V gave up 7 bases and J gave up 0 bases, with 9 bases separating them. The CDR3 coding sequence is TGCAGCGGGGGAAGTATGAACACTGAAGCTTTCTTT. This sequence encodes CSGGSMNTEAFF.

J is TRBJ2-3 and V is TRBV4-2, with D uncertain. V was clipped by 1 base and J by 0 bases, with 5 bases between them. This CDR3 comprises 14 residues. Germline loops: CDR1 LGHNA, CDR2 YNFKEQ. The CDR3 reads CASSQGGSTDTQYF. Written as DNA, the CDR3 is TGTGCCAGCAGCCAAGGGGGTAGCACAGATACGCAGTATTTT.

The chain joins TRBV3-1 (or the pseudogene TRBV3-2) to TRBJ2-2; D may be TRBD2 (5 bases). CDR3 size: 17 residues. CDR1 is LGHDT and CDR2 is YNNKEL in the germline V gene (reference sequence). Trimming pared 0 bases from V and 5 bases from J, leaving 16 bases between. For the CDR3, the DNA is TGTGCCAGCAGCCAAGATGGTGGGGTAGGGAGAACCGGGGAGCTGTTTTTT. Amino acid sequence: CASSQDGGVGRTGELFF.

The count of this clone is one. The gene calls are TRBV7-2 and TRBJ2-5; possibly TRBD2 for D (5 bases). The CDR3 consists of 15 residues. With 0 bases removed from V and 4 bases from J, the gap between germline ends came to 12 bases. Germline lookup yields CDR1 SGHTA and CDR2 FQGNSA. CDR3 nucleotides: TGTGCCAGCAGCTTAGCGAGGGCTGGCGGAGAGACCCAGTACTTC. This sequence encodes CASSLARAGGETQYF.

The rearrangement links TRBV28 to TRBJ1-2, with 7 nucleotides matching TRBD1. CDR1 is MDHEN and CDR2 is SYDVKM in the germline V gene. The CDR3 consists of 16 residues. V lost 4 bases to trimming and J lost 7 bases; unmatched junction nucleotides: 15. CDR3 in amino acids: CASSSTLPAGGGGYTF. CDR3 in DNA: TGTGCCAGCAGTTCTACCCTACCGGCAGGGGGAGGTGGCTACACCTTC.

V usage is TRBV2 and J usage is TRBJ2-1; possibly TRBD2 for D (6 bases). This CDR3 has 13 amino acids. Trimming shortened V by 6 bases and J by 3 bases, and 9 bases separated the two germline ends. CDR1 is SNHLY, CDR2 FYNNEI, per germline. The CDR3 loop is CASSGGGYNEQFF. CDR3 nucleotides: TGTGCCAGCAGCGGGGGTGGCTACAATGAGCAGTTCTTC.

This chain uses TRBV12-3 or TRBV12-4 with TRBJ2-5, with D unresolved. The V end was cut by 3 bases, the J end by 2 bases, with 7 bases between. The CDR3 loop spans 13 amino acids. Here the CDR3 DNA reads TGTGCCAGCAGTTTGTACACACAAGAGACCCAGTACTTC. This encodes CASSLYTQETQYF.